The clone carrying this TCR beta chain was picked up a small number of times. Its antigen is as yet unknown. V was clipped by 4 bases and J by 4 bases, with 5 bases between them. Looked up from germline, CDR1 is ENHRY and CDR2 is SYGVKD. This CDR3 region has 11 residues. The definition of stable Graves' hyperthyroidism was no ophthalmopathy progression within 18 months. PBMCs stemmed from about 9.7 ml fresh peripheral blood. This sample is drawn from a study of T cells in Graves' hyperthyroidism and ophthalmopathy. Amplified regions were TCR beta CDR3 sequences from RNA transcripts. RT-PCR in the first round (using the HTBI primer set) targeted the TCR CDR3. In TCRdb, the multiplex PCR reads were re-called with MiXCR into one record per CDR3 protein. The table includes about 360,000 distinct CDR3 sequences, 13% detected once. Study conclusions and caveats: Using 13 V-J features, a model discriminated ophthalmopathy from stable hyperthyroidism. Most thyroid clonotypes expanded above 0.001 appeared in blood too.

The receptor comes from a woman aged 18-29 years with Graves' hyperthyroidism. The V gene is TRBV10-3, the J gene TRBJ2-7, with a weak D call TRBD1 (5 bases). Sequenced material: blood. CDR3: CAISAGYEQYF. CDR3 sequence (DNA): TGTGCCATCAGTGCAGGGTACGAGCAGTACTTC.